This TCR beta chain was identified during a study of T cell responses to AZD1222 COVID-19 vaccine. Here immunoSEQ multiplex PCR was the method, and the copy in TCRdb shows in-frame clones only, minus some. The sample contains 150,000 or so clones, 85% to 90% of which appear only once. Germline V gene lookup returns CDR1 MNHEY and CDR2 SMNVEV (reference sequence). V lost 6 bases, J lost 2 bases, and 20 bases stayed unmatched. This CDR3 contains 21 residues. V gene TRBV27 combines with J gene TRBJ1-5, with TRBD1 identical over 12 bases. The TCR originated in an adult in good health. Sequencing was performed on peripheral blood, taken on day 0 of AZD1222 vaccination. The CDR3, as DNA: TGTGCCAGCAGGCCGGGACAGGGGGCTAGGGTCCCCGATTATGGCAATCAGCCCCAGCATTTT. Protein: CASRPGQGARVPDYGNQPQHF.